This passage covers 3 T cell receptor beta chains from one sample sequenced in a study of CD8 T cells in ankylosing spondylitis. TCRdb reanalysed the 5' RACE reads using MiXCR and keeps one entry per CDR3 protein. Of around 320,000 distinct CDR3 sequences in the sample, under 25% are singletons; the top ten hold roughly 3.4%. The sequenced sample consisted of blood, either unsorted or a sorted T cell fraction (not recorded which). The receptors shown here come from a female donor with ankylosing spondylitis or in good health (not recorded which).

The V gene is TRBV4-3, the J gene TRBJ2-1; D is possibly TRBD1 or TRBD2 (5 bases each). Looked up from germline, CDR1 is LGHNA and CDR2 is YSLEER. V lost 0 bases and J lost 10, with 13 bases in between. The CDR3 has 14 residues. This CDR3 reads CASSQDRVGAEQFF. CDR3 coding DNA: TGCGCCAGCAGCCAAGATAGGGTCGGGGCCGAGCAGTTCTTC.

This chain joins TRBV20-1 and TRBJ2-1; a possible D gene is TRBD2 (5 bases). CDR1 is DFQATT and CDR2 is SNEGSKA in the germline V gene (reference sequence). The V gene lost 5 bases and the J gene lost 0 bases, with 26 bases spanning the gap. CDR3 length: 19 amino acids. The CDR3 sequence is CSARAVGWSGLLSYNEQFF. Here the CDR3 DNA reads TGCAGTGCTCGAGCGGTTGGCTGGAGCGGACTCCTCTCCTACAATGAGCAGTTCTTC.

The chain links TRBV6-5 to TRBJ2-3; TRBD2 aligns across 7 bases. Germline-derived CDR1 and CDR2 are MNHEY and SVGAGI. The CDR3 is 19 residues long. Unmatched junction bases numbered 19, after V lost 6 bases and J lost 1 base. DNA of the CDR3: TGTGCCAGCAGCTTACTCCCTCGGGAGGTCCTTGGGGGCACAGATACGCAGTATTTT. Residues: CASSLLPREVLGGTDTQYF.